This TCR beta chain stems from a study of cytomegalovirus exposure and HLA in healthy donors. About the research overall: The same platform was used for the 120 validation repertoires and the approximately 670 first-cohort repertoires, a later analysis reported.

The method was immunoSEQ multiplex PCR; TCRdb's version includes in-frame clones alone and lacks a portion of them. The repertoire includes 130,000 or so clones, approximately 89% of them detected once, and approximately 10% sits in the top ten. The CDR3 has 15 residues. Trimming shortened V by 5 bases and J by 1 base, and 12 bases separated the two germline ends. Germline CDR1 and CDR2: LGHNT and FRNRAP. About this clone itself: Its antigen remains unknown.

Points from the study as a whole: Cytomegalovirus association was assigned to about 150 TCR beta chains. Most TCR sequences were uncommon, yet certain public TCRs appeared in many donors.

The V gene is TRBV12-5, the J gene TRBJ2-1; TRBD1 is a possible D gene (5 bases). The sequence came from a woman younger than 30 in good health and CMV-seropositive. The sample consisted of PBMCs. This CDR3 reads CASGNRDSSYNEQFF. The CDR3 DNA follows: TGTGCTAGTGGTAATAGAGACAGTTCCTACAATGAGCAGTTCTTC.